The rows below give T cell receptor beta chains drawn from one sample of a study of shared clonotypes between healthy human individuals. Some clones are missing from TCRdb's copy, which holds only in-frame ones; the method was immunoSEQ multiplex PCR. The table records 2 million or so clones, around 96% of them present only once. Material for sequencing was naive CD8+ T cells sorted from blood. The source of these receptors is a man in his late teens or twenties in good health. Each CDR3 is given with its conserved first and last residue. The order of the fields is clone size, J gene, V gene, D gene, CDR3 DNA, CDR3 protein. D genes are given only for firm matches. Size is stated for part of the rows, as once, few or many counts, or as a class when the clone is expanded.

>NA|TRBJ2-7|TRBV28|TRBD1
TGTGCCAGCAGCCTATACAGGGGGCCCTACGAGCAGTACTTC
CASSLYRGPYEQYF
>NA|TRBJ1-2|TRBV6-5|NA
TGTGCCAGCACCCTTCCCGGGGGCGGGTATGGCTACACCTTC
CASTLPGGGYGYTF
>NA|TRBJ1-3|TRBV7-9|NA
TGTGCCAGCAGCCCCAGAACCATATATTTT
CASSPRTIYF
>few|TRBJ1-6|TRBV23-1|TRBD1
TGCGCCAGCCATCAGGGGGCTCATAATTCACCCCTCCACTTT
CASHQGAHNSPLHF
>NA|TRBJ2-3|TRBV9|NA
TGTGCCAGCAGCGTACTCGGGACTAGCACAGATACGCAGTATTTT
CASSVLGTSTDTQYF
>few|TRBJ1-5|TRBV28|NA
TGTGCCAGCAGTTTTTGGCAAGGAGAACAGCCCCAGCATTTT
CASSFWQGEQPQHF
>NA|TRBJ1-5|TRBV27|NA
TGTGCCAGCAGTTTCAACGGAGAGAATCAGCCCCAGCATTTT
CASSFNGENQPQHF
>NA|TRBJ2-7|TRBV28|NA
TGTGCCAGCAGTTTCCCGCCAGGGGGGGGATACGAGCAGTACTTC
CASSFPPGGGYEQYF
>NA|TRBJ2-7|TRBV7-9|TRBD1
TGTGCCAGCACCACCGGGACAGGGGGTCACGAGCAGTACTTC
CASTTGTGGHEQYF
>NA|TRBJ1-6|TRBV7-3|NA
TGTGCCAGCAGCTCCGACTCTAATTCACCCCTCCACTTT
CASSSDSNSPLHF
>NA|TRBJ2-7|TRBV18|NA
TGTGCCAGCTCCGAAAGCTATGGGGAGAGGGGTGTGATCGAGCAGTACTTC
CASSESYGERGVIEQYF
>NA|TRBJ2-7|TRBV6-5|NA
TGTGCCAGCAGTTACGGAAACTTAGGGTACTACGAGCAGTACTTC
CASSYGNLGYYEQYF
>NA|TRBJ1-1|TRBV5-1|TRBD1
TGCGCCAGCACCCCAGGGGGCGAATGGACTGAAGCTTTCTTT
CASTPGGEWTEAFF
>NA|TRBJ2-7|TRBV5-1|NA
TGCGCCAGCAGCCCTACCCGGACTCGCTACGAGCAGTACTTC
CASSPTRTRYEQYF
>once|TRBJ2-7|TRBV27|TRBD2
TGTGCCAGCAGTCCACTAGCGGGGGCCGACTACGAGCAGTACTTC
CASSPLAGADYEQYF
>NA|TRBJ2-7|TRBV27|TRBD2
TGTGCCAGCAGCGAACTAGCGGGACCCACCTACGAGCAGTACTTC
CASSELAGPTYEQYF
>once|TRBJ2-7|TRBV5-1|TRBD2
TGCGCCAGCAGCTCCATCTCCGGGACTAGAAACGAGCAGTACTTC
CASSSISGTRNEQYF
>NA|TRBJ2-7|TRBV11-2|TRBD2
TGTGCCAGCAGCTTGGTGACTAGCGCCTACGAGCAGTACTTC
CASSLVTSAYEQYF
>NA|TRBJ1-2|TRBV6-5|NA
TGTGCCAGCAGTTACCGTAACGTAGGGTACTATGGCTACACCTTC
CASSYRNVGYYGYTF
>NA|TRBJ1-2|TRBV29-1|NA
TGCAGCGTTGAATCCGCAGATTACTATGGCTACACCTTC
CSVESADYYGYTF
>NA|TRBJ1-2|TRBV7-9|NA
TGTGCCAGCAGCCTCGGAGAGTTCTATGGCTACACCTTC
CASSLGEFYGYTF
>NA|TRBJ1-2|TRBV9|TRBD1
TGTGCCAGCAGCCAGACAGGGTCTAACTATGGCTACACCTTC
CASSQTGSNYGYTF
>NA|TRBJ1-1|TRBV7-6|TRBD1
TGTGCCAGCAGCCCGGGGACAGCGAACACTGAAGCTTTCTTT
CASSPGTANTEAFF
>NA|TRBJ2-1|TRBV9|NA
TGTGCCAGCAGCTCAGGACGGGGCTCCTACAATGAGCAGTTCTTC
CASSSGRGSYNEQFF
>NA|TRBJ2-7|TRBV30|TRBD1
TGTGCCTGGAGTGTCTTCACAGGGGGCAGCTCCTACGAGCAGTACTTC
CAWSVFTGGSSYEQYF
>NA|TRBJ2-7|TRBV2|NA
TGTGCCAGCAGTGAAGCCCGGGTCTCCTACGAGCAGTACTTC
CASSEARVSYEQYF
>NA|TRBJ2-3|TRBV6-6|NA
TGTGCCAGCAGGGCGACAGCCTCTCCTGAGCCGCAGTATTTT
CASRATASPEPQYF
>once|TRBJ2-3|TRBV7-9|NA
TGTGCCAGCAGGACCCCGTTATGGGATACGCAGTATTTT
CASRTPLWDTQYF
>NA|TRBJ2-1|TRBV9|TRBD1
TGTGCCAGCAGCCCTTGGACAGGTTACAATGAGCAGTTCTTC
CASSPWTGYNEQFF
>NA|TRBJ2-1|TRBV27|NA
TGTGCCAGCACAGCCGTTGGCTCCTACAATGAGCAGTTCTTC
CASTAVGSYNEQFF
>once|TRBJ2-2|TRBV9|NA
TGTGCCAGCAGCGTAAATCCCTCGGGACTCGACACCGGGGAGCTGTTTTTT
CASSVNPSGLDTGELFF
>NA|TRBJ2-7|TRBV11-1|TRBD1
TGTGCCAGCAGCTCGGGACAGGGGGCGGGTGAGCAGTACTTC
CASSSGQGAGEQYF
>NA|TRBJ2-5|TRBV27|TRBD2
TGTGCCAGCAGTTTATCGACTAGCGGGTTCCCGGAGACCCAGTACTTC
CASSLSTSGFPETQYF
>NA|TRBJ2-7|TRBV5-1|NA
TGCGCCAGCGCCCGAGGACAGCCAAGCCCCTACGAGCAGTACTTC
CASARGQPSPYEQYF
>NA|TRBJ2-7|TRBV19|NA
TGTGCCAGTAGTATTTTCTGGACAGTATCCTACGAGCAGTACTTC
CASSIFWTVSYEQYF
>NA|TRBJ2-7|TRBV7-9|NA
TGTGCCAGCAGCTTAGACCCAGTCCAACTGAAGTACGAGCAGTACTTC
CASSLDPVQLKYEQYF
>NA|TRBJ1-1|TRBV10-3|NA
TGTGCCATCAGTGAGACCAGTCCCGGGGGCTTTTACACTGAAGCTTTCTTT
CAISETSPGGFYTEAFF
>NA|TRBJ1-2|TRBV27|NA
TGTGCCAGCGGGGGGTCCCCCTATGGCTACACCTTC
CASGGSPYGYTF
>NA|TRBJ2-1|TRBV4-3|NA
TGCGCCAGCAGCCAAGATTGGGGGCTAGCCCTTAGCTCCTACAATGAGCAGTTCTTC
CASSQDWGLALSSYNEQFF
>NA|TRBJ1-1|TRBV6-6|NA
TGTGCCAGCAGTTTTGGGTTGTCTGAAGCTTTCTTT
CASSFGLSEAFF
>NA|TRBJ1-1|TRBV2|TRBD1
TGTGCCAGCAGTGAAGTAACAGGGGCTGTCACTGAAGCTTTCTTT
CASSEVTGAVTEAFF
>NA|TRBJ2-5|TRBV5-6|NA
TGTGCCAGCAGCTGGGCCGACAGTCTGGGAGAGACCCAGTACTTC
CASSWADSLGETQYF
>once|TRBJ2-7|TRBV11-2|TRBD1
TGTGCCAGCAGCTTCGGAAGGACAGGCGATATGGTGCAGTACTTC
CASSFGRTGDMVQYF
>NA|TRBJ2-7|TRBV4-3|NA
TGCGCCAGCAGCCCGCTGGCAGGGGATTTCAGCTCCGAGCAGTACTTC
CASSPLAGDFSSEQYF
>NA|TRBJ1-1|TRBV19|NA
TGTGCCAGTAGTAGTCGACAGGAGGGAACTGAAGCTTTCTTT
CASSSRQEGTEAFF
>NA|TRBJ2-7|TRBV9|NA
TGTGCCAGCAGTGAAGCGGGCACCTCCTACGAGCAGTACTTC
CASSEAGTSYEQYF
>NA|TRBJ2-5|TRBV6-5|TRBD1
TGTGCCAGCAGTTACGAGGGGGCTCCGACAGAGACCCAGTACTTC
CASSYEGAPTETQYF
>NA|TRBJ2-5|TRBV7-2|TRBD2
TGTGCCAGCAGCTTAGTCGCGGGAGGCCCCCCAGAGACCCAGTACTTC
CASSLVAGGPPETQYF